There are many counts of the clone carrying this T cell receptor (beta chain). Its antigen is as yet unknown. These data belong to a study of spatial heterogeneity in lung cancer. Background on the study: There was a strong correlation between the counts of TCR transcripts measured in tumor regions and a T cell transcriptional module score that was calculated from matched bulk RNA-seq. For the average unique TCR and UMI combination, more than 9.5 occurrences appeared in raw reads. Points from the study as a whole: Among tumor T cells, estimated coverage was around 7% for alpha chains and roughly 13% for beta chains. Tumor mutation counts were tracked by expanded intratumoral alpha and beta TCR counts.

TCRdb reprocessed the 5' RACE reads via MiXCR and lists one record per CDR3 protein. The table has around 3,000 distinct CDR3 sequences, around 12% seen once. V lost 0 bases to trimming and J lost 16 bases, with 14 bases between them. This CDR3 contains 12 residues. Germline CDR1 reads SGHRS; CDR2 reads YFSETQ. Time point in this sample: sample taken at primary tumor resection. No cell sorting; template was whole RNA from tumor, lung tissue or PBMC. Specimen: lung tumor tissue, collected at surgery. J is TRBJ2-1 and V is TRBV5-1, with D tentatively TRBD1 (6 bases). The sequence was collected from a male donor with early-stage non-small cell lung cancer. The CDR3 spells CASSLGGGSRFF. The CDR3 DNA reads as TGCGCCAGCAGCTTGGGAGGGGGATCGCGATTCTTC.